These 29 T cell receptor beta chains were all obtained from the same sample, sequenced in a study of T cell changes during pregnancy in multiple sclerosis. The method was immunoSEQ multiplex PCR; TCRdb's version includes in-frame clones alone and lacks a portion of them. This sample has roughly 13,000 clones, with over 90% found just once. The sequenced sample was peripheral blood, obtained in the second trimester of pregnancy. Every receptor here comes from a female donor in good health, enrolled as a control in a pregnancy study.

The gene calls are TRBV11-2 and TRBJ2-7, with 12 bases that match TRBD1. Trimming took 5 bases from V and 2 from J; bases not matched to a gene: 1. The CDR3 consists of 14 residues. CDR1 and CDR2 from the germline V gene are SGHAT and FQNNGV. The CDR3 here is CASSGTGGPYEQYF. The CDR3 DNA reads TGTGCCAGCAGCGGGACAGGGGGCCCCTACGAGCAGTACTTC.

The rearrangement uses TRBV19 and TRBJ2-5, with TRBD2 matching 8 bases. Germline CDR1 is LNHDA and CDR2 is SQIVND (reference sequence). The CDR3 loop spans 15 amino acids. V lost 3 bases, J lost 4 bases, and 7 bases stayed unmatched. The CDR3 loop is CASSISGGWGETQYF. Here the CDR3 DNA reads TGTGCCAGTAGTATTTCGGGAGGGTGGGGAGAGACCCAGTACTTC.

The V call is TRBV5-1, the J call TRBJ2-3; 7 bases are a match to TRBD1. The V segment lost 1 base and the J segment 2 bases; nucleotides outside the gene matches: 4. This CDR3 region has 15 residues. CDR1 and CDR2 (germline): SGHRS, YFSETQ. CDR3 in DNA: TGCGCCAGCAGCTTGAGGGGGACAGCCACAGATACGCAGTATTTT. Its translation is CASSLRGTATDTQYF.

CDR3: CASSYLGSSGANVLTF. The CDR3, as DNA: TGTGCCAGCAGTTACTTGGGGAGCTCTGGGGCCAACGTCCTGACTTTC. The V gene is TRBV6-5, the J gene TRBJ2-6; weak D call: TRBD2 (5 bases). The CDR3 has 16 amino acids. V lost 1 base and J lost 0, with 7 bases in between. CDR1 MNHEY and CDR2 SVGAGI come from the germline V gene.

This clone was seen only once. The rearrangement links TRBV2 to TRBJ1-2; 7 nucleotides match TRBD1. The CDR3 has 15 amino acids. V shed 4 bases and J 3 bases; nucleotides not matched to a gene: 8. Germline V gives CDR1 SNHLY, CDR2 FYNNEI. The CDR3 protein is CASSGLQGKYYGYTF. The CDR3 bases are TGTGCCAGCAGTGGCTTACAGGGGAAGTACTATGGCTACACCTTC.

The chain recombines TRBV4-1 with TRBJ2-5; D is unclear. Germline V CDR1 and CDR2: MGHRA, YSYEKL. V was shortened by 5 bases and J by 7 bases, with 8 bases between the two germline ends. This CDR3 is 11 amino acids long. DNA of the CDR3: TGCGCCAGCAGCAGCCTAAGGACCCAGTACTTC. Translation: CASSSLRTQYF.

The chain employs TRBV12-5 and TRBJ2-1, with TRBD2 identical over 9 bases. CDR1 and CDR2 (germline): LGHNT, FRNRAP. CDR3 length equals 19 residues. The V gene end was trimmed by 2 bases and the J gene end by 0 bases; junction bases not matched to a gene: 11. CDR3 in DNA: TGTGCTAGTGGTTTGTCGAGCGGGAGGTACTTCAGCTCCTACAATGAGCAGTTCTTC. Its protein is CASGLSSGRYFSSYNEQFF.

CDR3 in DNA: TGTGCCAGCAGCTTGAACGCCGGAAACATTCAGTACTTC. It is translated as CASSLNAGNIQYF. V is TRBV7-6 and J is TRBJ2-4; D not certain. The CDR3 covers 13 residues. Germline V gives CDR1 SGHVS, CDR2 FNYEAQ. Trimming took off 3 bases at V and 6 bases at J, with 9 bases between the two ends.

This clone has a single count. The chain has TRBV27 and TRBJ1-5; 9 positions agree with TRBD1. Germline assignment: CDR1 MNHEY and CDR2 SMNVEV (reference sequence). The CDR3 contains 15 residues. V dropped 5 bases and J dropped 4; count of bases not matched to a gene: 6. The chain's CDR3 is CASSPGTGSNQPQHF. CDR3 nucleotides: TGTGCCAGCAGTCCAGGGACAGGGTCTAATCAGCCCCAGCATTTT.

The chain joins TRBV7-2 to TRBJ2-7; D may be TRBD1 (6 bases). V lost 5 bases to trimming and J lost 7 bases, with 15 bases between them. The V gene's germline CDR1 is SGHTA and CDR2 FQGNSA. This CDR3 region has 13 residues. Here the CDR3 DNA reads TGTGCCAGCAGCCCCTGGACCCAGGGGGAGCAGTACTTC. Translation: CASSPWTQGEQYF.

The gene calls are TRBV19 and TRBJ2-5, with 8 bases identical to TRBD1. The CDR3 has 14 residues. V shed 5 bases, J shed 4 bases, and the junction held 6 bases outside the gene matches. CDR1 is LNHDA, CDR2 SQIVND, per germline (reference sequence). CDR3 sequence reads: CASSYGTGGETQYF. The CDR3, as DNA: TGTGCCAGTAGTTACGGGACAGGCGGAGAGACCCAGTACTTC.

This clone has only one observation. CDR3 residues: CASSLGSGASTDTQYF. CDR3 nucleotides: TGTGCCAGCAGCTTAGGGTCTGGGGCGAGCACAGATACGCAGTATTTT. The chain joins TRBV7-9 to TRBJ2-3; the D gene is possibly TRBD1 (5 bases). CDR1 and CDR2 from the germline V gene are SEHNR and FQNEAQ (reference sequence). Deletions cut 1 base from V and 0 bases from J, with 11 bases between. This CDR3 region has 16 residues.

The chain links TRBV7-9 to TRBJ2-2, with 11 positions matching TRBD2. The V gene's germline CDR1 is SEHNR and CDR2 FQNEAQ (reference sequence). There are 18 residues in the CDR3. The trim removed 4 bases at V and 1 base at J, leaving 8 bases unmatched. CDR3 sequence: CASSSTPGTSGNTGELFF. CDR3 bases: TGTGCCAGCAGCTCCACACCCGGGACTAGCGGGAACACCGGGGAGCTGTTTTTT.

The CDR3 protein is CASSIPWGSGGPGTGELFF. The CDR3 nucleotides are TGTGCCAGTAGTATCCCCTGGGGTAGCGGGGGGCCCGGCACCGGGGAGCTGTTTTTT. This chain uses TRBV19 with TRBJ2-2; 10 bases agree with TRBD2. This CDR3 is built from 19 residues. The germline V gene encodes CDR1 LNHDA and CDR2 SQIVND (reference sequence). The ends lost 3 bases at V and 4 bases at J; junction bases unmatched: 14.

The V and J genes are TRBV18 and TRBJ2-3; 9 bases align to TRBD1. The germline gives CDR1 KGHSH, CDR2 LQKENI. The CDR3 has 16 residues. V was clipped by 0 bases and J by 3 bases; unmatched bases: 4. The CDR3 DNA is TGTGCCAGCTCACCACCGGGACAGGGATGGACAGATACGCAGTATTTT. This translates into CASSPPGQGWTDTQYF.

The CDR3 sequence is CASSQVNSNQPQHF. The CDR3 nucleotides read TGTGCCAGCAGCCAAGTAAATAGCAATCAGCCCCAGCATTTT. The chain joins TRBV4-2 to TRBJ1-5, with D unclear. CDR3 size: 14 residues. Trimming left V 1 base short and J 0 bases short, with 4 bases between. Germline loops: CDR1 LGHNA, CDR2 YNFKEQ.

The chain has TRBV15 and TRBJ1-5; 8 bases align to TRBD1. Per the germline V gene, CDR1 is LNHNV and CDR2 is YYDKDF (reference sequence). Unmatched junction bases numbered 17, after V lost 0 bases and J lost 4 bases. This CDR3 has 20 residues. CDR3 nucleotide sequence: TGTGCCACCAGCAGAGATCTTCTTTATGGGACAGGCGGTAATAATCAGCCCCAGCATTTT. It yields the protein CATSRDLLYGTGGNNQPQHF.

The chain recombines TRBV6-6 with TRBJ1-2; TRBD1 might be the D (6 bases). Per germline, CDR1 MNHNY and CDR2 SVGAGI (reference sequence). V was shortened by 5 bases and J by 4 bases, with 14 bases between the two germline ends. CDR3 length: 14 residues. This CDR3 is CASSHVDRSYGYTF. CDR3 coding DNA: TGTGCCAGCAGTCACGTAGACAGGAGCTATGGCTACACCTTC.

This clone was detected only once. V and J are TRBV20-1 and TRBJ2-1; D is possibly TRBD2 (5 bases). The CDR3 runs 11 residues. The ends were cut back, 7 bases at V and 6 bases at J, with 10 bases in the middle. Looked up from germline, CDR1 is DFQATT and CDR2 is SNEGSKA (reference sequence). CDR3 coding DNA: TGCAGTGGTAGCGTAGTCAATGAGCAGTTCTTC. The encoded protein is CSGSVVNEQFF.

The chain combines TRBV27 with TRBJ2-3, with unresolved D. Per germline, CDR1 MNHEY and CDR2 SMNVEV (reference sequence). Trimming removed 5 bases from V and 2 bases from J, with 8 bases in between. The CDR3 runs 13 residues. This chain's CDR3 is CASSTRHTDTQYF. The DNA for the CDR3 is TGTGCCAGCAGTACAAGACACACAGATACGCAGTATTTT.

The CDR3 here is CASSSQGADQPQHF. CDR3 DNA: TGTGCCAGCAGCTCTCAGGGGGCCGATCAGCCCCAGCATTTT. The chain has TRBV7-8 and TRBJ1-5; the match to TRBD1 covers 8 bases. V shed 4 bases and J 5 bases; nucleotides not matched to a gene: 4. Germline CDR1 is SGHVS and CDR2 is FQNEAQ. The CDR3 sequence is 14 residues long.

This clone was detected once. This chain joins TRBV4-1 and TRBJ1-4; 7 nucleotides line up with TRBD1. Trimming removed 3 bases from V and 7 bases from J; junction bases left unmatched: 2. The V gene's germline CDR1 is MGHRA and CDR2 YSYEKL. The CDR3 runs to 13 residues. The CDR3 DNA reads TGCGCCAGCAGCCAGCAGGGGGGTGAAAAACTGTTTTTT. Amino acids: CASSQQGGEKLFF.

The chain uses TRBV6-5 and TRBJ1-1; 7 bases line up with TRBD1. The CDR3 covers 11 residues. J gave up 7 bases and V 7 bases, and 3 bases lay outside the gene matches. Germline V gene sequence: CDR1 MNHEY, CDR2 SVGAGI. The CDR3 here is CASIQGYEAFF. Written as DNA, the CDR3 is TGTGCCAGCATACAGGGGTATGAAGCTTTCTTT.

The chain recombines TRBV10-1 with TRBJ2-3; 7 bases map to TRBD2. Germline CDR1 and CDR2: WNHNN and SYGVQD (reference sequence). This CDR3 region has 18 residues. After removal of 5 bases from V and 0 bases from J, the junction contained 14 bases not matched to a gene. CDR3 sequence (DNA): TGCGCCAGCAGTATCCAGAACGGGCTAGCGGTAAGCACAGATACGCAGTATTTT. Amino acid sequence: CASSIQNGLAVSTDTQYF.

V is TRBV28 and J is TRBJ2-6; TRBD1 matches at 7 bases. Germline CDR1 is MDHEN and CDR2 is SYDVKM. The CDR3 covers 17 residues. Trimming took 6 bases from V and 4 from J; bases not matched to a gene: 12. The CDR3 region has the DNA TGTGCCAGCAGAACGACGTTCAGGGGGAGAGGGGCCAACGTCCTGACTTTC. This codes for CASRTTFRGRGANVLTF. Variable domain in full (rest from reference TRBV28 and TRBJ2-6): DVKVTQSSRYLVKRTGEKVFLECVQDMDHENMFWYRQDPGLGLRLIYFSYDVKMKEKGDIPEGYSVSREKKERFSLILESASTNQTSMYLCASRTTFRGRGANVLTFGAGSRLTVL.

The chain employs TRBV30 and TRBJ2-7, with D unclear. V was shortened by 5 bases and J by 7 bases, with 9 bases between the two germline ends. CDR3 length equals 10 residues. The germline gives CDR1 GTSNPN, CDR2 SVGIG (reference sequence). The CDR3 sequence: CAWDEDEQYF. CDR3 coding DNA: TGTGCCTGGGATGAGGATGAGCAGTACTTC.

This chain links TRBV18 with TRBJ2-2, with 10 nucleotides matching TRBD1. There are 14 residues in the CDR3. Germline-derived CDR1 and CDR2 are KGHSH and LQKENI. Unmatched junction bases numbered 0, after V lost 3 bases and J lost 5 bases. DNA of the CDR3: TGTGCCAGCTCACCGGACAGGGGGACCGGGGAGCTGTTTTTT. It codes for CASSPDRGTGELFF.

V is TRBV28 and J is TRBJ1-5; no reliable D call. The CDR3 has 14 residues. Germline V CDR1 and CDR2: MDHEN, SYDVKM. V lost 1 base, J lost 6 bases, and 10 bases lay in between. The CDR3 spells CASSLSYYGQPQHF. The CDR3 bases are TGTGCCAGCAGTTTATCCTACTACGGTCAGCCCCAGCATTTT.

The CDR3 sequence: CASSLGVGPGEQFF. The CDR3 bases are TGTGCCAGCAGCTTGGGAGTAGGGCCCGGTGAGCAGTTCTTC. The chain uses TRBV7-2 and TRBJ2-1; a weak D match, TRBD2 (5 bases). CDR1 is SGHTA and CDR2 is FQGNSA in the germline V gene. Trimming stripped 3 bases from V and 9 bases from J, with 15 bases between. The CDR3 is 14 residues long.